The 30 T cell receptor beta chains below come from one sample, sequenced in a study of blood T cell repertoires in COVID-19. Sequencing was performed with immunoSEQ multiplex PCR; in TCRdb, only in-frame clones are kept and a portion is missing. Of tens of thousands of clones in the sample, around three quarters are singletons; the top ten hold approximately 23%. The sequenced sample consisted of peripheral blood. The receptors were sampled from a human donor in a cohort sampled during active COVID-19.

CDR3 region: CASTVGQGFVYEQYF. As DNA, the CDR3 is TGTGCCAGCACCGTAGGACAGGGATTTGTCTACGAGCAGTACTTC. J is TRBJ2-7 and V is TRBV6-6, with TRBD1 identical over 8 bases. The V segment lost 7 bases and the J segment 3 bases; nucleotides outside the gene matches: 11. The CDR3 totals 15 residues. Per germline, CDR1 MNHNY and CDR2 SVGAGI (reference sequence).

The V gene is TRBV14, the J gene TRBJ2-5; 8 bases line up with TRBD1. CDR1 is SGHDN, CDR2 FVKESK, per germline. J was trimmed by 4 bases and V by 4 bases; bases with no gene match: 11. The CDR3 sequence is 16 residues long. This chain's CDR3 is CASSLGRQGNRETQYF. The CDR3 DNA reads as TGTGCCAGCAGCCTTGGAAGACAGGGGAATAGAGAGACCCAGTACTTC.

V is TRBV2 and J is TRBJ2-3, with 9 bases identical to TRBD1. CDR3 length: 15 amino acids. The junction had 4 bases not matched to a gene; V was cut back by 6 bases and J by 0 bases. Germline CDR1 is SNHLY and CDR2 is FYNNEI. The CDR3 is CASSGQGFSTDTQYF. CDR3 sequence (DNA): TGTGCCAGCAGCGGACAGGGGTTCAGCACAGATACGCAGTATTTT.

The CDR3 loop reads CASSDFSLGRVTGYTF. DNA for the CDR3: TGTGCCAGCAGTGATTTCAGCCTGGGCAGGGTTACTGGCTACACCTTC. The V and J genes are TRBV6-1 and TRBJ1-2, with D possibly being TRBD1 (5 bases). The germline V gene encodes CDR1 MNHNS and CDR2 SASEGT. The ends were cut back, 3 bases at V and 7 bases at J, with 21 bases in the middle. This CDR3 comprises 16 residues.

The chain joins TRBV27 to TRBJ2-7; 11 bases agree with TRBD1. Losses at the gene ends were 6 bases for V and 6 bases for J; bases not matched to a gene: 7. CDR3 size: 14 residues. Germline CDR1 is MNHEY and CDR2 is SMNVEV (reference sequence). The CDR3 nucleotides are TGTGCCAGCAGATTCGGACAGGGGGCGGGCGAGCAGTACTTC. This sequence encodes CASRFGQGAGEQYF.

V and J are TRBV11-2 and TRBJ2-7; D perhaps matches TRBD2 (6 bases). Trimming cost V 6 bases and J 6 bases, with 18 bases left between them. CDR3 length equals 14 residues. Germline lookup yields CDR1 SGHAT and CDR2 FQNNGV. CDR3: CASRGGLRSGEQYF. In nucleotides, the CDR3 is TGTGCCAGCAGGGGGGGACTTCGTTCGGGCGAGCAGTACTTC.

The genes are TRBV27 and TRBJ1-5; D gene uncertain. Germline loops: CDR1 MNHEY, CDR2 SMNVEV (reference sequence). Trimming left V 4 bases short and J 0 bases short, with 4 bases between. The CDR3 runs to 13 residues. CDR3 nucleotides: TGTGCCAGCAGTTCCATTAGCAATCAGCCCCAGCATTTT. This translates into CASSSISNQPQHF.

The V call is TRBV28, the J call TRBJ2-1, with D maybe TRBD1 (5 bases). Trimming removed 2 bases from V and 10 bases from J, with 9 bases in between. The germline V gene encodes CDR1 MDHEN and CDR2 SYDVKM. The CDR3 totals 12 residues. CDR3 amino acids: CASSLVAGEQFF. CDR3 coding DNA: TGTGCCAGCAGTTTAGTTGCAGGGGAGCAGTTCTTC. Full variable domain (missing parts from reference TRBV28 and TRBJ2-1): DVKVTQSSRYLVKRTGEKVFLECVQDMDHENMFWYRQDPGLGLRLIYFSYDVKMKEKGDIPEGYSVSREKKERFSLILESASTNQTSMYLCASSLVAGEQFFGPGTRLTVL.

This clone was observed once. The rearrangement joins TRBV9 to TRBJ2-1, with 9 bases lining up with TRBD2. The CDR3 spans 18 residues. The ends lost 4 bases at V and 3 bases at J; junction bases unmatched: 14. Germline CDR1 and CDR2: SGDLS and YYNGEE. CDR3 nucleotide sequence: TGTGCCAGCAGCCCCGGGGGCGGGGGGGCCTCAAGCTACAATGAGCAGTTCTTC. This translates into CASSPGGGGASSYNEQFF. Combining the CDR3 with reference TRBV9 and TRBJ2-1 gives the whole variable domain DSGVTQTPKHLITATGQRVTLRCSPRSGDLSVYWYQQSLDQGLQFLIQYYNGEERAKGNILERFSAQQFPDLHSELNLSSLELGDSALYFCASSPGGGGASSYNEQFFGPGTRLTVL.

CDR3 coding DNA: TGTGCCAGCAGCTTGGCCCTACCTCCTGAGACCCAGTACTTC. Amino acid sequence: CASSLALPPETQYF. The J gene is TRBJ2-5, the V gene TRBV5-4; D is ambiguous. Trimming removed 0 bases at V and 5 bases at J, with 11 bases between. The CDR3 consists of 14 residues. Germline-derived CDR1 and CDR2 are SGHNT and YYREEE (reference sequence).

This chain connects TRBV28 to TRBJ1-5; the D is unclear. This CDR3 has 13 residues. Germline CDR1 and CDR2: MDHEN and SYDVKM. Trimming stripped 3 bases from V and 0 bases from J, with 3 bases between. The CDR3 is CASSFFSNQPQHF. In nucleotides, the CDR3 is TGTGCCAGCAGTTTCTTTAGCAATCAGCCCCAGCATTTT. Using reference TRBV28 and TRBJ1-5 for the parts outside the CDR3, the full variable domain is DVKVTQSSRYLVKRTGEKVFLECVQDMDHENMFWYRQDPGLGLRLIYFSYDVKMKEKGDIPEGYSVSREKKERFSLILESASTNQTSMYLCASSFFSNQPQHFGDGTRLSIL.

V gene TRBV10-3 combines with J gene TRBJ2-1, with TRBD1 identical over 8 bases. The CDR3 is made up of 14 amino acids. V shed 6 bases, J shed 5 bases, and the junction held 6 bases outside the gene matches. CDR1 is ENHRY, CDR2 SYGVKD, per germline. The CDR3 here is CAIRTGTGDNEQFF. CDR3 coding DNA: TGTGCCATCAGAACCGGGACAGGTGACAATGAGCAGTTCTTC.

In its sample, this clone was seen once. The CDR3 reads CASRRTVNTEAFF. CDR3 bases: TGTGCCAGCAGGCGGACTGTGAACACTGAAGCTTTCTTT. The chain joins TRBV12-3 or TRBV12-4 to TRBJ1-1; D is uncertain. V was pared by 6 bases and J by 0 bases, with 8 bases between. This CDR3 has 13 amino acids.

J is TRBJ2-7 and V is TRBV5-6, with TRBD2 identical over 8 bases. Germline V gives CDR1 SGHDT, CDR2 YYEEEE. This CDR3 region has 15 residues. Trimming cost V 0 bases and J 3 bases; bases outside gene matches: 5. Here the CDR3 DNA reads TGTGCCAGCAGCTTGGCACTAGCGGAAATCTACGAGCAGTACTTC. It encodes CASSLALAEIYEQYF.

This chain joins TRBV27 and TRBJ2-5; TRBD1 agrees at 8 bases. The CDR3 is made up of 15 amino acids. V trimming: 0 bases; J trimming: 7 bases; junction bases outside the gene matches: 7. In germline, CDR1 is MNHEY, CDR2 SMNVEV (reference sequence). The CDR3 region has the DNA TGTGCCAGCAGTTTATCGGTCCAGGGGGCGGGGACCCAGTACTTC. Protein product: CASSLSVQGAGTQYF.

The chain couples TRBV5-1 to TRBJ2-3, with D possibly TRBD2 on 7 matching bases. V lost 4 bases and J 0 bases, leaving 15 bases between the germline ends. The CDR3 has 16 residues. Per the germline V gene, CDR1 is SGHRS and CDR2 is YFSETQ. The CDR3 DNA is TGCGCCAGCAGCCCGGTCGGGGGGCCTAGCACAGATACGCAGTATTTT. Its protein is CASSPVGGPSTDTQYF.

V usage is TRBV6-5 and J usage is TRBJ2-7; D gene uncertain. The CDR3 is 15 amino acids. Trimming pared 6 bases from V and 1 base from J, leaving 16 bases between. Germline V gives CDR1 MNHEY, CDR2 SVGAGI. CDR3: CASSLGGLGSYEQYF. For the CDR3, the DNA is TGTGCCAGCAGCCTGGGTGGGCTTGGATCCTACGAGCAGTACTTC.

The J gene is TRBJ2-3, the V gene TRBV11-2; D is possibly TRBD1 (6 bases). V dropped 5 bases and J dropped 4 bases, with 13 bases sitting between them. CDR3 length: 14 residues. In germline, CDR1 is SGHAT, CDR2 FQNNGV. CDR3 DNA sequence: TGTGCCAGCAGCCCACAGGGAGAGGCAGATACGCAGTATTTT. As protein: CASSPQGEADTQYF.

The table lists this clone with a few counts. DNA for the CDR3: TGTGCCAGCAGCTCCCCGTCCCCCGGGATCTACGAGCAGTACTTC. Protein product: CASSSPSPGIYEQYF. The chain links TRBV6-2 or TRBV6-3 to TRBJ2-7; a possible D gene is TRBD2 (5 bases). Germline V lookup: CDR1 MNHEY, CDR2 SVGEGT. CDR3 length: 15 residues. V gave up 6 bases and J gave up 3 bases, with 18 bases separating them.

The V and J genes are TRBV7-2 and TRBJ1-2, with 10 nucleotides matching TRBD1. The V gene end was trimmed by 5 bases and the J gene end by 7 bases; junction bases not matched to a gene: 10. The CDR3 loop spans 15 amino acids. Germline values: CDR1 SGHTA, CDR2 FQGNSA. The CDR3 spells CASSPETGGGVGYTF. DNA for the CDR3: TGTGCCAGCAGCCCGGAGACAGGGGGCGGGGTTGGCTACACCTTC. The full variable domain, completed using reference TRBV7-2 and TRBJ1-2, is GAGVSQSPSNKVTEKGKDVELRCDPISGHTALYWYRQSLGQGLEFLIYFQGNSAPDKSGLPSDRFSAERTGGSVSTLTIQRTQQEDSAVYLCASSPETGGGVGYTFGSGTRLTVV.

The chain uses TRBV3-1 (or the pseudogene TRBV3-2) and TRBJ1-2, with D maybe TRBD1 (5 bases). CDR1 and CDR2 (germline): LGHDT, YNNKEL (reference sequence). CDR3 length equals 14 residues. V was shortened by 0 bases and J by 7 bases, with 12 bases between the two germline ends. CDR3 sequence reads: CASSQDQTGRGYTF. For the CDR3, the DNA is TGTGCCAGCAGCCAAGATCAAACAGGACGTGGCTACACCTTC.

This clone was counted ten times or more. The chain couples TRBV28 to TRBJ1-3, with D possibly TRBD1 on 5 matching bases. CDR1 is MDHEN, CDR2 SYDVKM, per germline. V lost 3 bases, J lost 2 bases, and 11 bases lay in between. The length of the CDR3 is 15 residues. The CDR3 sequence is CASSFGGLAGNTIYF. The CDR3 DNA follows: TGTGCCAGCAGTTTCGGGGGATTAGCTGGAAACACCATATATTTT.

For this clone: Germline is not matched at one junction end, which may reflect a read error. This chain links TRBV3-1 (or the pseudogene TRBV3-2) with TRBJ1-1, with 7 bases identical to TRBD1. CDR1 and CDR2 (germline): LGHDT, YNNKEL (reference sequence). The CDR3 totals 10 residues. The CDR3 nucleotides are TGTGCCAGCAGCCAAGACGCAGGGGGCTTT. Translation: CASSQDAGGF.

Details on this clone: Compared with germline, one end of the junction differs, possibly owing to a read error. Other DNA sequences within the sample encode an identical CDR3. This sequence joins TRBV28 and TRBJ2-6; no clear D gene. The CDR3 contains 14 residues. From germline, CDR1 is MDHEN and CDR2 SYDVKM. The CDR3 sequence is CASSSVTGANVLTF. The CDR3 DNA reads as TGTGCCAGTAGTTCGGTCACTGGGGCCAACGTCCTGACTTTC.

The chain carries TRBV4-2 and TRBJ2-5; D possibly corresponds to TRBD2 (6 bases). This CDR3 is 15 amino acids long. Germline CDR1 reads LGHNA; CDR2 reads YNFKEQ. V lost 4 bases to trimming and J lost 3 bases, with 15 bases between them. The CDR3 region has the DNA TGTGCCAGCAGCCGGAGACTAGGAGCCGAAGAGACCCAGTACTTC. Protein sequence: CASSRRLGAEETQYF.

In its sample, this clone was seen a few times. The chain combines TRBV10-1 with TRBJ2-7, with TRBD1 matching 7 bases. Germline CDR1 and CDR2: WNHNN and SYGVQD (reference sequence). J lost 0 bases, V lost 10 bases, and 15 bases had no gene match. The CDR3 spans 16 residues. Written as DNA, the CDR3 is TGCGCCAAACCGGGGACAGACTCCACGAGCTCCTACGAGCAGTACTTC. Protein sequence: CAKPGTDSTSSYEQYF.

This chain links TRBV6-6 with TRBJ1-6; 11 bases match TRBD1. The length of the CDR3 is 16 residues. Germline V gene sequence: CDR1 MNHNY, CDR2 SVGAGI (reference sequence). V trimming: 0 bases; J trimming: 9 bases; junction bases outside the gene matches: 4. CDR3 region: CASSYSPDRGRSPLHF. Written as DNA, the CDR3 is TGTGCCAGCAGTTACTCTCCGGACAGGGGGCGTTCACCCCTCCACTTT.

This clone was detected only once. The chain has TRBV21-1 and TRBJ2-2; TRBD2 reflects the table's D call only, with no check against the DNA. TRBV21-1 is shown as a pseudogene. The CDR3 has 16 residues. The CDR3 DNA sequence: TGTGCCAGCAGCAAACGGGGGGGGCCGATCACCGGGGAGCTGTTTTTT. Translating gives CASSKRGGPITGELFF.

The chain carries TRBV6-2 or TRBV6-3 and TRBJ1-5; no clear D. Germline lookup yields CDR1 MNHEY and CDR2 SVGEGT. This CDR3 has 13 amino acids. Deletions cut 6 bases from V and 4 bases from J, with 10 bases between. The CDR3 loop reads CASSPQSNQPQHF. The CDR3 DNA reads as TGTGCCAGCAGCCCACAGAGTAATCAGCCCCAGCATTTT.

The chain carries TRBV28 and TRBJ1-6, with 10 bases lining up with TRBD1. V lost 10 bases to trimming and J lost 7 bases; unmatched junction nucleotides: 7. The CDR3 is made up of 14 amino acids. Germline assignment: CDR1 MDHEN and CDR2 SYDVKM. Here the CDR3 reads CATRDRGDNSPLHF. CDR3 DNA: TGTGCCACCCGGGACAGGGGTGACAATTCACCCCTCCACTTT.